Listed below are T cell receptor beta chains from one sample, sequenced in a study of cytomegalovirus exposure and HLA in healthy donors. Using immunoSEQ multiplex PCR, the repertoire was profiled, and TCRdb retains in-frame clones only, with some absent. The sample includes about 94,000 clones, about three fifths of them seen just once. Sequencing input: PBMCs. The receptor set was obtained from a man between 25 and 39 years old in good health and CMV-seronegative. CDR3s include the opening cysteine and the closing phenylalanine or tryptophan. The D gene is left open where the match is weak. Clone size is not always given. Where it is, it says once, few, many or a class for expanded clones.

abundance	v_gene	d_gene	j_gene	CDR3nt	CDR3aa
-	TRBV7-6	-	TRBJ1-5	TGTGCCAGCAGCTTAACGGGGAATAGCAATCAGCCCCAGCATTTT	CASSLTGNSNQPQHF
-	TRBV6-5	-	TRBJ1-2	TGTGCCAGCAGTACCGATTGGACAGCCAATGGCTACACCTTC	CASSTDWTANGYTF
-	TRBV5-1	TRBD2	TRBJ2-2	TGCGCCAGCCAATTTCGGGGGGGCGCCGGCACCGGGGAGCTGTTTTTT	CASQFRGGAGTGELFF
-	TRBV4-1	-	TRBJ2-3	TGCGCCAGCAGCCAAGTCTCGGGGATCACAGATACGCAGTATTTT	CASSQVSGITDTQYF
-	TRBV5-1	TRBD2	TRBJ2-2	TGCGCCAGCAGCCCCGAAGGGCTAGCGGGAGGGACCGGGGAGCTGTTTTTT	CASSPEGLAGGTGELFF
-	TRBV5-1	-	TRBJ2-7	TGCGCCAGCAGCTTGGTTGGCCAGGGAAAATTAAACTACGAGCAGTACTTC	CASSLVGQGKLNYEQYF
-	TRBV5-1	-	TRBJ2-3	TGCGCCAGCAGCCCCGGGGGGCGGGAGACAGATACGCAGTATTTT	CASSPGGRETDTQYF
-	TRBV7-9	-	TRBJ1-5	TGTGCCAGCAGCCGGAGCGGGAGCAATCAGCCCCAGCATTTT	CASSRSGSNQPQHF
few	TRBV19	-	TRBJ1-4	TGTGCCAGTAGTATCGGTCCGGGTGAAAAACTGTTTTTT	CASSIGPGEKLFF
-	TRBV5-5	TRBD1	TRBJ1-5	TGTGCCAGCAGCCAATCGGTGCAGGGGGCGATTCAGCCCCAGCATTTT	CASSQSVQGAIQPQHF
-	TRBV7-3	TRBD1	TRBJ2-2	TGTGCCAGCAGCTTAAGGACAGGGAACACCGGGGAGCTGTTTTTT	CASSLRTGNTGELFF
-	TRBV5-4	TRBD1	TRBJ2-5	TGTGCCAGCAGCCAACGACAGGGGCGAGAGCAGTACTTC	CASSQRQGREQYF
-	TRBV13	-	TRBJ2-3	TGTGCCACCGAAATCAGGACAGACACAGATACGCAGTATTTT	CATEIRTDTDTQYF
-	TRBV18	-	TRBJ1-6	TGTGCCAGCACCTTACAGGGTTTCGATAATTCACCCCTCCACTTT	CASTLQGFDNSPLHF
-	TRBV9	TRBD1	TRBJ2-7	TGTGCCAGCAGTGTAACGGGACAGGGGGCCTACGAGCAGTACTTC	CASSVTGQGAYEQYF
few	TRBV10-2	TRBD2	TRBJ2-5	TGCGCCAGCAAGGAAGCGGGAGTGGTAGAGACCCAGTACTTC	CASKEAGVVETQYF
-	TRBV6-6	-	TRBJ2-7	TGTGCCAGCAGTTACGGGGGGGCCCGGGACGAGCAGTACTTC	CASSYGGARDEQYF
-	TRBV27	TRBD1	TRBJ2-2	TGTGCCAGCAGCAGACGACAGGGAAACCCCGGGGAGCTGTTTTTT	CASSRRQGNPGELFF
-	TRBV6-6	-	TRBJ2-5	TGTGCCAGCAGTTACCTGGAGACCCAGTACTTC	CASSYLETQYF
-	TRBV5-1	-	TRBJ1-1	TGCGCCAGCAGCGTGATGGGGGCGAACGTGGCTGAAGCTTTCTTT	CASSVMGANVAEAFF
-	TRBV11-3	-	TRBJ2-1	TGTGCCAGCAGCTTAGTCCCGGGGAATAGGAATGAGCAGTTCTTC	CASSLVPGNRNEQFF
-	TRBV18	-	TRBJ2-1	TGTGCCAGCTCGGAAAACGCGCCAGGGGTGGGCGGTGAGCAGTTCTTC	CASSENAPGVGGEQFF
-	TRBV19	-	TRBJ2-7	TGTGCCAGTAGTATTCAGGGGGGCCCCTACGAGCAGTACTTC	CASSIQGGPYEQYF
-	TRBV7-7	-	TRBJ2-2	TGTGCTAGCAGCCCCACAGGTGGTAGAACCGGGGAGCTGTTTTTT	CASSPTGGRTGELFF
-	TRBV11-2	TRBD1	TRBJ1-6	TGTGCCAGCAGCTCCCAGGGCAGGGGGAATTCACCCCTCCACTTT	CASSSQGRGNSPLHF
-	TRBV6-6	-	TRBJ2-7	TGTGCCAGCAGTTACACTTCCCCCGAGCAGTACTTC	CASSYTSPEQYF
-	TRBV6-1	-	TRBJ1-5	TGTGCCAGCAGAGCAGGGGATTATAGCAATCAGCCCCAGCATTTT	CASRAGDYSNQPQHF
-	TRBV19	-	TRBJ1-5	TGTGCCAGTAGTATAGTGGACAGCGGTCAGCCCCAGCATTTT	CASSIVDSGQPQHF
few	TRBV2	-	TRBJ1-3	TGTGCCAGCAGTCCCGGGACAACTGGAAACACCATATATTTT	CASSPGTTGNTIYF
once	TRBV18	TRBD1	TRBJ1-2	TGTGCCAGCTCACCCCAGGGGGCGGATCCTGGGGACTATGGCTACACCTTC	CASSPQGADPGDYGYTF
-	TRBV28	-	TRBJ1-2	TGTGCCAGCAGGCCAGGGAACTATGGCTGCACCTTC	CASRPGNYGCTF
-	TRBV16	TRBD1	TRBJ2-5	TGTGCCAGCAGCCAATTGAGACAGGGGTCGGAGGAGACCCAGTACTTC	CASSQLRQGSEETQYF
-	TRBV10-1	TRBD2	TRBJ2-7	TGCGCCAGCGGTAGCGGGACGGAAACTTACGAGCAGTACTTC	CASGSGTETYEQYF
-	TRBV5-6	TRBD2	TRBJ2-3	TGTGCCAGCAGCTTCCTAGCGGGAGGGTGGGATACGCAGTATTTT	CASSFLAGGWDTQYF
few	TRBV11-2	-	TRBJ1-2	TGTGCCAGCAGCTTAGACCAGAGGGGCTACACCTTC	CASSLDQRGYTF
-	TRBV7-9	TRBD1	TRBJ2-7	TGTGCCAGCAGCCCCCCCGGGACAGGAAATACCGAGCAGTACTTC	CASSPPGTGNTEQYF
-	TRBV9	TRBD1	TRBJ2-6	TGTGCCAGCAGCCCTAGGACAGGACAGCCCTCTGGGGCCAACGTCCTGACTTTC	CASSPRTGQPSGANVLTF
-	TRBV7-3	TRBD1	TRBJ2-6	TGTGCCAGCAGCTCATCCGGGACAGGCCGTTCTGGGGCCAACGTCCTGACTTTC	CASSSSGTGRSGANVLTF
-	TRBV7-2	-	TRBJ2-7	TGTGCCAGCAGCTCTGACACTCGGGAGCAGTACTTC	CASSSDTREQYF
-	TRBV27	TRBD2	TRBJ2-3	TGTGCCAGCAGTCCCGGGACTAGCAGCACAGATACGCAGTATTTT	CASSPGTSSTDTQYF
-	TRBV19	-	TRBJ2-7	TGTGCCAGTAGTGTTTGGGCAGACTCCTACGAGCAGTACTTC	CASSVWADSYEQYF
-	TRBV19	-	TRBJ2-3	TGTGCCAGTAGTATTCGGGGAGCAGATACGCAGTATTTT	CASSIRGADTQYF
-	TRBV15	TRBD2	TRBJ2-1	TGTGCCACCAGCGCGGGAGGGGGAGGTCTCAATGAGCAGTTCTTC	CATSAGGGGLNEQFF
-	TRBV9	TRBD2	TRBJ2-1	TGTGCCAGCAGCGTCAGGACTAGCGGGAGTATTGGGTACAATGAGCAGTTCTTC	CASSVRTSGSIGYNEQFF
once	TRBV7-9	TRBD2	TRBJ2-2	TGTGCCAGCAGCGCCGGACTAGCGGGGGGCTGGACCGGGGAGCTGTTTTTT	CASSAGLAGGWTGELFF
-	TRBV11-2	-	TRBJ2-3	TGTGCCAGCAGCTTAGAGGCACTAGGCGCAGATACGCAGTATTTT	CASSLEALGADTQYF
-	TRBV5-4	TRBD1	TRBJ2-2	TGTGCCAGTAACTCCGGGACAGGGCGCAGTCCGGACGGTCCCGGGGAGCTGTTTTTT	CASNSGTGRSPDGPGELFF
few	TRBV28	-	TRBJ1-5	TGTGCCAGCAGTTCCATAAACAGGGCAATCAATCAGCCCCAGCATTTT	CASSSINRAINQPQHF
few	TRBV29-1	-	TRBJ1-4	TGCAGCGTTGAAATATACGGGTCGGCTAATGAAAAACTGTTTTTT	CSVEIYGSANEKLFF
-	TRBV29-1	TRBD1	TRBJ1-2	TGCAGCGTAGATGAACAGGGGCCCGAAATCTATGGCTACACCTTC	CSVDEQGPEIYGYTF
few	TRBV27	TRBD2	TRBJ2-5	TGTGCCAGCAGTCCCCAGGGACTAGCGGGAGGGCCTTACCAAGAGACCCAGTACTTC	CASSPQGLAGGPYQETQYF
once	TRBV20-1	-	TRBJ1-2	TGCAGTGCTAGGGACAGTGGCTACACCTTC	CSARDSGYTF
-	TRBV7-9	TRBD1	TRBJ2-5	TGTTCCAGCAGTCCTTCCAGGGGGCTACAAGAGGCCCAGTACTTC	CSSSPSRGLQEAQYF
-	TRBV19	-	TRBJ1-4	TGTGCCAGTAGTATCCGACAATCCAGAAATGAAAAACTGTTTTTT	CASSIRQSRNEKLFF
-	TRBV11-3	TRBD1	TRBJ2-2	TGTGCCAGCAGCGCGGACAGGGGGGTTCCAACCGGGGAGCTGTTTTTT	CASSADRGVPTGELFF